These T cell receptor beta chains were read from a single sample in a study of liver allograft versus peripheral blood T cells. TCRdb called the reads again in MiXCR, with one record for every CDR3 protein. The repertoire holds 700 or so distinct CDR3 sequences, with under 20% as singletons. These receptors came from a human patient who had a liver transplant. Among the T cells, some may be from the graft donor. The CDR3 runs from the conserved cysteine through the conserved F or W. The order of the fields is clone size, J gene, V gene, D gene, CDR3 protein, CDR3 DNA. D genes are given only for firm matches. Only part of the rows carry a size: once, few, many, or a class if the clone is expanded.

>large|TRBJ1-3|TRBV15|-
CATSSIAVTDSGNTIYF
TGTGCCACCAGCAGCATAGCCGTGACAGACTCTGGAAACACCATATATTTT
>medium-sized|TRBJ2-3|TRBV19|-
CASSSRQESTDTQYF
TGTGCCAGTAGTTCCCGGCAGGAATCCACAGATACGCAGTATTTT
>large|TRBJ2-1|TRBV19|-
CASSIAGVYNEQFF
TGTGCCAGTAGTATAGCCGGGGTCTACAATGAGCAGTTCTTC
>medium-sized|TRBJ1-6|TRBV9|TRBD1
CASSLSDRDELNSPLHF
TGTGCCAGCAGCTTGTCGGACAGGGACGAACTAAATTCACCCCTCCACTTT
>medium-sized|TRBJ2-3|TRBV6-1|TRBD2
CASSAGTIGSTDTQYF
TGTGCCAGCAGTGCCGGGACTATTGGGAGCACAGATACGCAGTATTTT
>large|TRBJ1-5|TRBV6-2/TRBV6-3|-
CASRGDLRGNQPQHF
TGTGCCAGCCGAGGGGATCTGCGGGGCAATCAGCCCCAGCATTTT
>-|TRBJ2-3|TRBV28|-
CAIGTGTDTQYF
TGTGCGATCGGGACGGGCACAGATACGCAGTATTTT
>large|TRBJ1-4|TRBV29-1|-
CSGTLTGSNEKLFF
TGCAGCGGGACCCTGACAGGATCTAATGAAAAACTGTTTTTT
>-|TRBJ2-7|TRBV10-2|-
CASSHPNSYEQYF
TGCGCCAGCAGCCACCCCAACTCCTACGAGCAGTACTTC
>medium-sized|TRBJ1-5|TRBV12-3/TRBV12-4|-
CASSLRGGINQPQHF
TGTGCCAGCAGCCTCAGGGGAGGGATCAATCAGCCCCAGCATTTT
>medium-sized|TRBJ2-5|TRBV6-1|-
CASSVEKDTNQETQYF
TGTGCCAGCAGTGTAGAGAAGGACACCAACCAAGAGACCCAGTACTTC
>medium-sized|TRBJ2-7|TRBV6-1|TRBD2
CASSEMSGRAGEQYF
TGTGCCAGCAGTGAAATGAGCGGGAGGGCCGGCGAGCAGTACTTC
>large|TRBJ1-1|TRBV18|TRBD1
CASSRGTEDTEAFF
TGTGCCAGCTCACGAGGGACAGAGGACACTGAAGCTTTCTTT
>once|TRBJ2-5|TRBV6-6|TRBD2
CASSFGTSGGAGETQYF
TGTGCCAGCAGTTTCGGGACTAGCGGGGGGGCCGGGGAGACCCAGTACTTC
>hyperexpanded|TRBJ1-4|TRBV29-1|TRBD1
CSVDMTGLNEKLFF
TGCAGCGTTGATATGACAGGGCTTAATGAAAAACTGTTTTTT
>large|TRBJ2-7|TRBV6-1|-
CASRGGAEQYF
TGTGCCAGCAGAGGAGGAGCCGAGCAGTACTTC
>medium-sized|TRBJ2-1|TRBV15|TRBD2
CATSRDLSGSSWGEQFF
TGTGCCACCAGCAGAGATCTTAGCGGGAGTAGCTGGGGTGAGCAGTTCTTC
>medium-sized|TRBJ1-1|TRBV6-5|-
CASSYSMPSGTEAFF
TGTGCCAGCAGTTACTCGATGCCCTCGGGCACTGAAGCTTTCTTT
>medium-sized|TRBJ2-1|TRBV27|-
CASGGNEQFF
TGTGCCAGCGGGGGGAATGAGCAGTTCTTC
>medium-sized|TRBJ1-3|TRBV2|-
CAGLGTGNTIYF
TGTGCCGGCCTTGGGACTGGAAACACCATATATTTT
>-|TRBJ2-2|TRBV12-3/TRBV12-4|-
CASSFSGELFF
TGTGCCAGCAGTTTCTCCGGGGAGCTGTTTTTT
>-|TRBJ1-3|TRBV9|TRBD1
CASSVGDRKNTIYF
TGTGCCAGCAGCGTAGGGGACAGAAAAAACACCATATATTTT
>medium-sized|TRBJ2-1|TRBV19|-
CASSIELLSGEQFF
TGTGCCAGTAGTATCGAGCTGCTCTCGGGTGAGCAGTTCTTC
>large|TRBJ1-2|TRBV10-3|-
CAISEPYGGGEVFNYGYTF
TGTGCCATCAGTGAGCCCTACGGGGGAGGGGAGGTTTTTAACTATGGCTACACCTTC
>medium-sized|TRBJ2-1|TRBV27|-
CASSPLGAGPYNEQFF
TGTGCCAGCAGTCCCCTGGGGGCGGGGCCCTACAATGAGCAGTTCTTC
>large|TRBJ2-2|TRBV7-9|-
CASSRDSMLRELFF
TGTGCCAGCAGCCGGGACTCCATGCTCCGGGAGCTGTTTTTT
>-|TRBJ2-1|TRBV12-3/TRBV12-4|-
CASSIAEGPSNEQFF
TGTGCCAGCAGTATAGCGGAGGGCCCCTCCAATGAGCAGTTCTTC
>large|TRBJ1-1|TRBV18|-
CASSLDGNTEAFF
TGTGCCAGCTCATTAGACGGGAACACTGAAGCTTTCTTT
>large|TRBJ1-2|TRBV7-9|-
CASSLERGRNGYTF
TGTGCCAGCAGCTTAGAGCGGGGGCGTAATGGCTACACCTTC
>large|TRBJ1-2|TRBV6-6|-
CASSYGGSLGGYTF
TGTGCCAGCAGTTACGGGGGTTCTTTGGGTGGCTACACCTTC
>medium-sized|TRBJ2-5|TRBV6-5|TRBD2
CASSFGTSGAETQYF
TGTGCCAGCAGTTTCGGGACTAGCGGGGCCGAGACCCAGTACTTC
>-|TRBJ2-7|TRBV4-2|-
CASSQDGGGSSYEQYF
TGTGCCAGCAGCCAAGATGGTGGAGGGAGCTCCTACGAGCAGTACTTC
>-|TRBJ2-3|TRBV6-5|-
CASRGGNTDTQYF
TGTGCCAGCAGGGGCGGAAACACAGATACGCAGTATTTT
>few|TRBJ2-2|TRBV30|-
CAWNGEVLAGELFF
TGTGCCTGGAATGGGGAGGTGTTGGCCGGGGAGCTGTTTTTT
>-|TRBJ1-1|TRBV5-5|TRBD1
CASSLAGTGALGEAFF
TGTGCCAGCAGCTTGGCAGGGACAGGGGCCCTGGGTGAAGCTTTCTTT
>large|TRBJ1-4|TRBV19|-
CASSSSPGTPNEKLFF
TGTGCCAGTAGTAGTTCACCCGGGACACCTAATGAAAAACTGTTTTTT
>-|TRBJ2-5|TRBV30|TRBD2
CAWSVRRREETQYF
TGTGCCTGGAGTGTACGTCGGCGGGAGGAGACCCAGTACTTC
>large|TRBJ1-3|TRBV29-1|-
CSVPEDIGNTIYF
TGCAGCGTGCCCGAGGACATCGGAAACACCATATATTTT
>large|TRBJ1-6|TRBV6-5|TRBD1
CASSYAPGTVGSPLHF
TGTGCCAGCAGTTACGCCCCCGGGACAGTTGGTTCACCCCTCCACTTT
>medium-sized|TRBJ2-3|TRBV6-1|TRBD1
CASRGTVTDTQYF
TGTGCCAGCAGGGGGACAGTCACAGATACGCAGTATTTT
>hyperexpanded|TRBJ1-5|TRBV19|TRBD1
CASSDTGGRQPQHF
TGTGCCAGTAGTGACACAGGGGGCCGCCAGCCCCAGCATTTT